The 30 T cell receptor beta chains below all came from one sample that was sequenced in a study of blood T cell repertoires in COVID-19. Only in-frame clones appear in the TCRdb table, and some are missing; sequencing was by immunoSEQ multiplex PCR. The data show tens of thousands of clones, roughly 85% seen once. Material for sequencing was peripheral blood. These receptors were obtained from an elderly woman with acute or convalescent COVID-19.

This chain links TRBV24-1 with TRBJ1-4; possibly TRBD1 for D (6 bases). The length of the CDR3 is 15 residues. V was shortened by 2 bases and J by 6 bases, with 12 bases between the two germline ends. Looked up from germline, CDR1 is KGHDR and CDR2 is SFDVKD. This CDR3 is CATSDSQGEYEKLFF. CDR3 DNA: TGTGCCACCAGTGATTCACAGGGTGAATATGAAAAACTGTTTTTT.

The rearrangement joins TRBV7-8 to TRBJ1-6; D is uncertain. The germline V gene encodes CDR1 SGHVS and CDR2 FQNEAQ. The CDR3 has 19 amino acids. The ends were cut back, 2 bases at V and 4 bases at J, with 21 bases in the middle. The CDR3 region has the DNA TGTGCCAGCAGCTTATTCGAGGCCAGCCCGGCCGGGTATAATTCACCCCTCCACTTT. This codes for CASSLFEASPAGYNSPLHF.

The V and J genes are TRBV7-8 and TRBJ2-7; D possibly corresponds to TRBD1 (6 bases). The CDR3 spans 13 residues. Germline assignment: CDR1 SGHVS and CDR2 FQNEAQ. Trimming removed 5 bases from V and 3 bases from J, with 11 bases in between. CDR3: CASSRDTLYEQYF. The CDR3 coding sequence is TGTGCCAGCAGCCGGGACACCCTCTACGAGCAGTACTTC.

The J gene is TRBJ2-3, the V gene TRBV29-1; unclear D gene. This CDR3 comprises 12 residues. V gave up 4 bases and J gave up 1 base, with 6 bases separating them. CDR1 and CDR2 from the germline V gene are SQVTM and ANQGSEA. The CDR3 sequence is CSVVPGTDTQYF. In DNA, the CDR3 is TGCAGCGTTGTCCCCGGCACAGATACGCAGTATTTT.

The CDR3 DNA follows: TGTGCCACCAGTGATTCCGGACTAGCGGGAGGTTACAATGAGCAGTTCTTC. Protein product: CATSDSGLAGGYNEQFF. The V and J genes are TRBV24-1 and TRBJ2-1; 14 bases match TRBD2. Germline V gene sequence: CDR1 KGHDR, CDR2 SFDVKD. V lost 2 bases and J lost 4; bases outside the gene matches: 3. The CDR3 contains 17 residues.

The chain links TRBV11-2 to TRBJ1-1; D remains ambiguous. The CDR3 runs 15 residues. Germline CDR1 is SGHAT and CDR2 is FQNNGV. Deletions cut 1 base from V and 0 bases from J, with 9 bases between. The CDR3: CASSLGTQVNTEAFF. CDR3 coding DNA: TGTGCCAGCAGCTTAGGTACCCAGGTGAACACTGAAGCTTTCTTT.

The CDR3 here is CASSEAGGTTGELFF. The CDR3 nucleotides read TGTGCCAGCAGCGAGGCGGGAGGGACCACCGGGGAGCTGTTTTTT. The chain has TRBV5-4 and TRBJ2-2; TRBD2 matches 9 bases. Germline CDR1 SGHNT, CDR2 YYREEE (reference sequence). Unmatched junction bases numbered 5, after V lost 4 bases and J lost 4 bases. The CDR3 sequence is 15 residues long.

The V call is TRBV15, the J call TRBJ1-3; D may be TRBD1 (6 bases). CDR3 size: 17 residues. In germline, CDR1 is LNHNV, CDR2 YYDKDF (reference sequence). V dropped 0 bases and J dropped 5 bases, with 17 bases sitting between them. The CDR3 DNA follows: TGTGCCACCAGCAGAGATAGAGGCAGGGGCACCAGAAACACCATATATTTT. It specifies CATSRDRGRGTRNTIYF.

This rearrangement joins TRBV2 to TRBJ1-5, with 7 bases lining up with TRBD1. CDR1 and CDR2 from the germline V gene are SNHLY and FYNNEI. The ends lost 8 bases at V and 0 bases at J; junction bases unmatched: 4. This CDR3 region has 14 residues. CDR3 sequence: CASQGVDSNQPQHF. The CDR3 coding sequence is TGTGCCAGCCAGGGGGTAGATAGCAATCAGCCCCAGCATTTT.

The chain combines TRBV6-5 with TRBJ2-3; the D is unclear. With 5 bases removed from V and 1 base from J, the gap between germline ends came to 10 bases. This CDR3 comprises 14 residues. The germline V gene has CDR1 MNHEY and CDR2 SVGAGI. CDR3 sequence reads: CASSPSGGTDTQYF. The CDR3 DNA is TGTGCCAGCAGTCCTTCCGGAGGCACAGATACGCAGTATTTT.

V usage is TRBV3-1 (or the pseudogene TRBV3-2) and J usage is TRBJ2-3, with 8 bases identical to TRBD2. CDR3 length: 16 residues. V shed 6 bases, J shed 6 bases, and the junction held 14 bases outside the gene matches. Germline-derived CDR1 and CDR2 are LGHDT and YNNKEL (reference sequence). CDR3 in amino acids: CASRNARRGASDTQYF. CDR3 nucleotides: TGTGCCAGCAGAAATGCCCGGCGGGGGGCCTCTGATACGCAGTATTTT.

The table lists this clone with a count of one. The CDR3: CATSDGTSGDSSYEQYF. CDR3 in DNA: TGTGCCACCAGTGATGGGACTAGCGGGGATTCCTCCTACGAGCAGTACTTC. The chain links TRBV24-1 to TRBJ2-7; 13 bases are a match to TRBD2. This CDR3 has 17 amino acids. Trimming removed 3 bases from V and 0 bases from J; junction bases left unmatched: 4. Germline V gene lookup returns CDR1 KGHDR and CDR2 SFDVKD.

This rearrangement joins TRBV5-1 to TRBJ1-4, with a possible D match to TRBD1 (6 bases). Trimming removed 2 bases from V and 0 bases from J, with 11 bases in between. Germline CDR1 and CDR2: SGHRS and YFSETQ. CDR3 length equals 16 residues. In nucleotides, the CDR3 is TGCGCCAGCAGCTTTCAGGGGTCTGCAACTAATGAAAAACTGTTTTTT. It translates to CASSFQGSATNEKLFF.

This clone was seen a single time. The chain links TRBV7-9 to TRBJ1-2; the match to TRBD1 covers 7 bases. CDR3 length equals 15 residues. Trimming cost V 1 base and J 4 bases; bases outside gene matches: 6. Per germline, CDR1 SEHNR and CDR2 FQNEAQ (reference sequence). The CDR3, as DNA: TGTGCCAGCAGCTTAGTGGAGGGGGCGACCTATGGCTACACCTTC. This sequence encodes CASSLVEGATYGYTF.

This chain joins TRBV28 and TRBJ2-2, with 9 bases matching TRBD1. The length of the CDR3 is 19 residues. Germline CDR1 MDHEN, CDR2 SYDVKM. Unmatched junction bases numbered 17, after V lost 6 bases and J lost 3 bases. The CDR3 bases are TGTGCCAGCAGCTCCTCCGGGACAGGGTATACGGGGGACACCGGGGAGCTGTTTTTT. It is translated as CASSSSGTGYTGDTGELFF.

The chain couples TRBV27 to TRBJ1-2, with 10 bases that match TRBD1. CDR1 MNHEY and CDR2 SMNVEV come from the germline V gene (reference sequence). Trimming at V came to 5 bases and at J to 8 bases, leaving 11 bases not matched to a gene. The CDR3 has 15 residues. CDR3 loop: CASSPGQGVSSGYTF. CDR3 in DNA: TGTGCCAGCAGTCCCGGACAGGGGGTCTCATCGGGCTACACCTTC.

The chain links TRBV2 to TRBJ2-2, with a weak D call TRBD1 (6 bases). The CDR3 spans 14 residues. Germline assignment: CDR1 SNHLY and CDR2 FYNNEI. With 7 bases removed from V and 4 bases from J, the gap between germline ends came to 13 bases. In DNA form, the CDR3 reads TGTGCCAGCACCCGGGACACGGCCACCGGGGAGCTGTTTTTT. Protein product: CASTRDTATGELFF.

The rearrangement links TRBV19 to TRBJ2-2; a possible D gene is TRBD1 (6 bases). From germline, CDR1 is LNHDA and CDR2 SQIVND (reference sequence). Trimming cost V 5 bases and J 6 bases, with 10 bases left between them. CDR3 length: 13 amino acids. DNA of the CDR3: TGTGCCAGTAGTTACAGGGATTCCGGGGAGCTGTTTTTT. Protein sequence: CASSYRDSGELFF. The full variable domain, rest sourced from reference TRBV19 and TRBJ2-2, is DGGITQSPKYLFRKEGQNVTLSCEQNLNHDAMYWYRQDPGQGLRLIYYSQIVNDFQKGDIAEGYSVSREKKESFPLTVTSAQKNPTAFYLCASSYRDSGELFFGEGSRLTVL.

This clone has only a few counts. The junction shows a germline mismatch at one end, possibly a read error. The chain carries TRBV4-1 and TRBJ1-2; tentative D call: TRBD1 (5 bases). CDR1 and CDR2 (germline): MGHRA, YSYEKL. CDR3 size: 14 residues. CDR3 protein: CASSEERGLYGYTF. The CDR3 DNA reads as TGCGCCAGCAGCGAAGAGAGGGGACTATATGGCTACACCTTC.

This chain joins TRBV19 and TRBJ2-2; 11 nucleotides agree with TRBD2. Germline CDR1 LNHDA, CDR2 SQIVND (reference sequence). V gave up 6 bases and J gave up 6 bases; unmatched junction bases: 6. The CDR3 extends over 15 amino acids. CDR3 sequence (DNA): TGTGCCAGTAGGGACCTTAGCGGGAGGGCCGGGGAGCTGTTTTTT. Protein sequence: CASRDLSGRAGELFF. The full variable domain, rest sourced from reference TRBV19 and TRBJ2-2, is DGGITQSPKYLFRKEGQNVTLSCEQNLNHDAMYWYRQDPGQGLRLIYYSQIVNDFQKGDIAEGYSVSREKKESFPLTVTSAQKNPTAFYLCASRDLSGRAGELFFGEGSRLTVL.

The J gene is TRBJ2-5, the V gene TRBV2, with D tentatively TRBD2 (6 bases). From germline, CDR1 is SNHLY and CDR2 FYNNEI. Between the trimmed V and J ends, which lost 6 bases and 1 base, there was a span of 9 bases. CDR3 length: 13 amino acids. CDR3 sequence: CASRSGVQETQYF. CDR3 nucleotides: TGTGCCAGCAGGTCGGGGGTCCAAGAGACCCAGTACTTC.

V gene TRBV13 combines with J gene TRBJ1-2; the match to TRBD1 covers 9 bases. Trimming cost V 4 bases and J 6 bases; bases outside gene matches: 6. Germline V lookup: CDR1 PRHDT, CDR2 FYEKMQ (reference sequence). This CDR3 contains 14 residues. The CDR3 loop is CASSWDRDANGYTF. CDR3 nucleotides: TGTGCCAGCAGCTGGGACAGGGACGCCAATGGCTACACCTTC.

This chain links TRBV23-1 with TRBJ1-1; 8 bases are a match to TRBD1. TRBV23-1 is classed as an ORF, of uncertain function. The V and J ends lost 9 bases and 5 bases, in that order; junction bases with no gene match: 5. The CDR3 length is 12 residues. The CDR3 loop is CASGQGATEAFF. DNA for the CDR3: TGCGCCAGTGGACAGGGCGCAACTGAAGCTTTCTTT.

The chain uses TRBV5-4 and TRBJ2-1; 9 bases are shared with TRBD2. The ends lost 4 bases at V and 8 bases at J; junction bases unmatched: 10. The CDR3 runs to 15 residues. Germline V gives CDR1 SGHNT, CDR2 YYREEE (reference sequence). CDR3 sequence reads: CASSDTRAGGDEQFF. Written as DNA, the CDR3 is TGTGCCAGCAGCGACACTAGAGCGGGGGGAGATGAGCAGTTCTTC.

This sequence joins TRBV6-1 and TRBJ1-2; TRBD1 aligns across 9 bases. The CDR3 is made up of 15 amino acids. Trimming took 0 bases from V and 4 from J; bases not matched to a gene: 3. Germline assignment: CDR1 MNHNS and CDR2 SASEGT. CDR3 coding DNA: TGTGCCAGCAGTGAAGCGGGACAGGGCCGCTATGGCTACACCTTC. Its translation is CASSEAGQGRYGYTF.

This clone was seen once. The chain recombines TRBV30 with TRBJ1-1; tentatively, D is TRBD1 (5 bases). The CDR3 runs 14 residues. V was trimmed by 3 bases and J by 5 bases, leaving 16 bases between them. CDR1 and CDR2 (germline): GTSNPN, SVGIG (reference sequence). The CDR3 loop reads CAWSWRGMGTEAFF. The CDR3 DNA sequence: TGTGCCTGGAGCTGGCGGGGGATGGGAACTGAAGCTTTCTTT.

V and J are TRBV29-1 and TRBJ1-1; no reliable D call. The CDR3 sequence is 13 residues long. V dropped 3 bases and J dropped 0 bases, with 8 bases sitting between them. Germline V CDR1 and CDR2: SQVTM, ANQGSEA. As DNA, the CDR3 is TGCAGCGTTGAGGCGGGGATGAACACTGAAGCTTTCTTT. Amino acids: CSVEAGMNTEAFF.

This sequence joins TRBV3-1 (or the pseudogene TRBV3-2) and TRBJ1-6, with D possibly TRBD1 on 5 matching bases. CDR1 is LGHDT and CDR2 is YNNKEL in the germline V gene (reference sequence). Trimming pared 1 base from V and 8 bases from J, leaving 12 bases between. The CDR3 runs 15 residues. CDR3 residues: CASSQAKGPHSPLHF. The CDR3 DNA follows: TGTGCCAGCAGCCAAGCGAAGGGGCCCCATTCACCCCTCCACTTT.

The chain links TRBV27 to TRBJ1-2; the match to TRBD1 covers 9 bases. V was clipped by 5 bases and J by 7 bases; unmatched bases: 11. This CDR3 contains 15 residues. Germline V gene lookup returns CDR1 MNHEY and CDR2 SMNVEV (reference sequence). CDR3 bases: TGTGCCAGCAGTCCCCGGATTGGGACAGGGAGTGGCTACACCTTC. Its protein is CASSPRIGTGSGYTF.

The rearrangement uses TRBV18 and TRBJ1-1; perhaps TRBD1 as D (6 bases). Trimming removed 3 bases from V and 8 bases from J, with 13 bases in between. The CDR3 has 13 residues. Germline V gene data show CDR1 as KGHSH and CDR2 as LQKENI. This CDR3 reads CASSPGPGAEAFF. For the CDR3, the DNA is TGTGCCAGCTCACCGGGACCAGGGGCCGAAGCTTTCTTT.